This paragraph covers one T cell receptor (beta chain) sequence. These data are taken from a study of blood T cell repertoires in COVID-19. Germline V lookup: CDR1 SGHTA, CDR2 FQGTGA. The V and J ends lost 6 bases and 4 bases, in that order; junction bases with no gene match: 16. This CDR3 is built from 17 residues. Profiling relied on immunoSEQ multiplex PCR, and the TCRdb table lists in-frame clones only, not all of them. The data show a few hundred thousand clones, 85% to 90% seen once. Sequences were obtained from peripheral blood. The V gene is TRBV7-3, the J gene TRBJ1-1; 8 bases agree with TRBD1. This clonotype originated in a woman aged 40 to 50 with COVID-19, enrolled during active disease. The CDR3 DNA follows: TGTGCCAGCAGTTTCGGTTCAGGGGGCGCAACGCCCACTGAAGCTTTCTTT. It translates to CASSFGSGGATPTEAFF.